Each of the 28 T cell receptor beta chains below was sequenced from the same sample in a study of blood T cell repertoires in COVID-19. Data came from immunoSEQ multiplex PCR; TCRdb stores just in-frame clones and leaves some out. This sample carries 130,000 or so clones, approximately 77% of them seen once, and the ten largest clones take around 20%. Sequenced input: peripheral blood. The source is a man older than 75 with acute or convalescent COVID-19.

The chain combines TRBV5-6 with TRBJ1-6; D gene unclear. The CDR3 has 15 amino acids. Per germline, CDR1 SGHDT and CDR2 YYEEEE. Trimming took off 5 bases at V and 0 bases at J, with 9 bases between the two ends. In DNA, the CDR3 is TGTGCCAGCAGTGCGCGAGACTCCTATAATTCACCCCTCCACTTT. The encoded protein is CASSARDSYNSPLHF.

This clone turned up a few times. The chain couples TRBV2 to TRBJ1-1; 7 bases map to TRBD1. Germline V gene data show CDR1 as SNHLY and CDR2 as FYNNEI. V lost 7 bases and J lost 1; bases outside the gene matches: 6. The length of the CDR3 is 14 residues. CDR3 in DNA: TGTGCCAGCAATTCGGGACAGAGGAACACTGAAGCTTTCTTT. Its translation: CASNSGQRNTEAFF.

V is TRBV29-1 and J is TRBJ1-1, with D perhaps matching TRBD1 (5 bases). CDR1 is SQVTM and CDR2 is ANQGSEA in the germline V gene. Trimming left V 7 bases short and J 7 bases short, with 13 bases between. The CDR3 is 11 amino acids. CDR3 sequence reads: CSAERGNEAFF. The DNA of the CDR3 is TGCAGCGCCGAGCGGGGGAATGAAGCTTTCTTT.

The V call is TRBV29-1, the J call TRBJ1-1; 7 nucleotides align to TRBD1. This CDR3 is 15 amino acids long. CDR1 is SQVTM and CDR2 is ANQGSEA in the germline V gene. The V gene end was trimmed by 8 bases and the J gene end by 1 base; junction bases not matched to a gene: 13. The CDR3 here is CSYTAGGIGNTEAFF. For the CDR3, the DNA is TGCAGCTACACGGCAGGGGGGATTGGGAACACTGAAGCTTTCTTT.

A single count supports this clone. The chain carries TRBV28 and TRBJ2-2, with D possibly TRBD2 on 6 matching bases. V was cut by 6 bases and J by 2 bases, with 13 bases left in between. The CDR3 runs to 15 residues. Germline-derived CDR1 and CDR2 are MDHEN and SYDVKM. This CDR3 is CASRPGTHNTGELFF. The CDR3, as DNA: TGTGCCAGCAGGCCCGGGACTCATAACACCGGGGAGCTGTTTTTT.

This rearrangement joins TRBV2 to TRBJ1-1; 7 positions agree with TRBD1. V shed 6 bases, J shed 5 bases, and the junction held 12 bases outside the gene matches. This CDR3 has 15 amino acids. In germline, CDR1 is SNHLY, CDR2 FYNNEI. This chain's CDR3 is CASRPGGREGTEAFF. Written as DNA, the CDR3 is TGTGCCAGCAGGCCAGGGGGTCGGGAAGGGACTGAAGCTTTCTTT.

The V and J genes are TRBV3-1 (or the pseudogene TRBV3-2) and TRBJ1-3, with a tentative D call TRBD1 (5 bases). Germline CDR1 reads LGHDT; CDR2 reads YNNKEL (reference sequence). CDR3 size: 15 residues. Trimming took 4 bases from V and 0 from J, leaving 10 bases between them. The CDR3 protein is CASSLTGNSGNTIYF. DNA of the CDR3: TGTGCCAGCAGCCTAACAGGAAACTCTGGAAACACCATATATTTT.

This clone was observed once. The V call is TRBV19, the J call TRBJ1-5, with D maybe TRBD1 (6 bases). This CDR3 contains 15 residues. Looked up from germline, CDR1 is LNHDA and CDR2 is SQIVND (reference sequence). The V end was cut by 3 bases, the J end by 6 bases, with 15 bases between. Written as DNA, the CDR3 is TGTGCCAGTAGTATCACAGGGAACGTTCTTCAGCCCCAGCATTTT. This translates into CASSITGNVLQPQHF.

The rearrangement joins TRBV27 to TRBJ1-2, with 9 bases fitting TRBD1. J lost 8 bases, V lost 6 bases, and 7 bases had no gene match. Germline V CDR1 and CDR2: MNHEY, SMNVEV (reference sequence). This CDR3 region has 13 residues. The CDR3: CASRKQGAGGYTF. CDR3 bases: TGTGCCAGCAGAAAACAGGGGGCAGGAGGCTACACCTTC.

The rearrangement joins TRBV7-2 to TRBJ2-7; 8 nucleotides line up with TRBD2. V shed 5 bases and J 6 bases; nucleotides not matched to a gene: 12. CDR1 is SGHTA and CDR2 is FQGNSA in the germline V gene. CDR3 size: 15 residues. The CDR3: CASSPRGRGDFEQYF. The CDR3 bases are TGTGCCAGCAGCCCACGGGGGCGGGGGGACTTCGAGCAGTACTTC. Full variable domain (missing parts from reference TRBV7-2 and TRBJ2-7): GAGVSQSPSNKVTEKGKDVELRCDPISGHTALYWYRQSLGQGLEFLIYFQGNSAPDKSGLPSDRFSAERTGGSVSTLTIQRTQQEDSAVYLCASSPRGRGDFEQYFGPGTRLTVT.

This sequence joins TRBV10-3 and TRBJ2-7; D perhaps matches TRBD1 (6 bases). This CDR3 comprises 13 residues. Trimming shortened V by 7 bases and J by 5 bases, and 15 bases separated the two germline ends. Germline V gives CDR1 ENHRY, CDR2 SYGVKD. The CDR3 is CAITRSGADEQYF. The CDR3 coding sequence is TGTGCCATCACTAGGTCAGGGGCCGACGAGCAGTACTTC.

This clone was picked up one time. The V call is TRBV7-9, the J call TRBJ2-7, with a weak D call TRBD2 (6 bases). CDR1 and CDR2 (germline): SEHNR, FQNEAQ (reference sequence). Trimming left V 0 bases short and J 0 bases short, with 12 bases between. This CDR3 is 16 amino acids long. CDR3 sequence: CASSLAEGFSSYEQYF. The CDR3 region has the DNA TGTGCCAGCAGCTTAGCGGAGGGGTTCAGCTCCTACGAGCAGTACTTC.

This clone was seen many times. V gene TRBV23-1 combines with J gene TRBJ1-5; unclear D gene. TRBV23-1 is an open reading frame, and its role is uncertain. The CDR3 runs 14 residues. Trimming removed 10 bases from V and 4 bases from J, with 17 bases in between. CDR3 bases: TGCGCCAACCGTCCCGCGATGGTGAATCAGCCCCAGCATTTT. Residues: CANRPAMVNQPQHF.

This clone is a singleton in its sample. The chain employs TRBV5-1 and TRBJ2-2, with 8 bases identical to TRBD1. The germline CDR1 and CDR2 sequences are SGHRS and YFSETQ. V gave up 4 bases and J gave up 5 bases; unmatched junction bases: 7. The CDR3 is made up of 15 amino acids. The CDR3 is CASSATGAVTGELFF. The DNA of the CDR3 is TGCGCCAGCAGCGCGACAGGGGCAGTTACCGGGGAGCTGTTTTTT.

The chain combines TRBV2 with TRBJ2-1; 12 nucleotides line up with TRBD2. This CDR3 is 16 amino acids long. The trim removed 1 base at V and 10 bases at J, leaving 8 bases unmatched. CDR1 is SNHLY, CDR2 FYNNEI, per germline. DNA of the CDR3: TGTGCCAGCAGTGAAGGAATGGGCCTAGCGGGGGGGGAGCAGTTCTTC. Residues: CASSEGMGLAGGEQFF.

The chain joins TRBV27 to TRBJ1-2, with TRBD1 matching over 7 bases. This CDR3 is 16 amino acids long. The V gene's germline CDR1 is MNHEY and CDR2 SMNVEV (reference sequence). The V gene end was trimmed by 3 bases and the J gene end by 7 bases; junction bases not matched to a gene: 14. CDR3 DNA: TGTGCCAGCAGTTTTAACGCCCGGACAGGACGAAGTGGCTACACCTTC. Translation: CASSFNARTGRSGYTF.

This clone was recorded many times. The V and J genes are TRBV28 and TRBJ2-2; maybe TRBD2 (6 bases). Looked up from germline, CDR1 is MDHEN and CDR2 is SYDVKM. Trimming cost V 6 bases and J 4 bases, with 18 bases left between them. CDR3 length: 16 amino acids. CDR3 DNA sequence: TGTGCCAGCAGAGAACCAGGGAGGTCGGGCACCGGGGAGCTGTTTTTT. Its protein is CASREPGRSGTGELFF.

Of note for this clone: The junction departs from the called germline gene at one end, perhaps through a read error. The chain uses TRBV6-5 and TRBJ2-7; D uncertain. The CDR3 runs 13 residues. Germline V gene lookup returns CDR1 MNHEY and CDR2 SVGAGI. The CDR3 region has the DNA TGTGCCAGCAGTTACTCTCCCGACATCAAACTCCACTTC. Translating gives CASSYSPDIKLHF.

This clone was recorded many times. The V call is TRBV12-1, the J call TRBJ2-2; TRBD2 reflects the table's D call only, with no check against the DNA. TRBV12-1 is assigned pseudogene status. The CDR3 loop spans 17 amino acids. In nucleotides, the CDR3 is TGTGCCAGCAGCGCCCGACTAGCGGGGGACCTCACCGGGGAGCTGTTTTTT. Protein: CASSARLAGDLTGELFF.

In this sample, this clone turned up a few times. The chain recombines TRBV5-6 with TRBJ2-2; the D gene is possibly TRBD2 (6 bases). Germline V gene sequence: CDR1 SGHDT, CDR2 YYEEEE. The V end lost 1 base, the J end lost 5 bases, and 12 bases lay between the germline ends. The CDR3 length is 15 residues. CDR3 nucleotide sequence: TGTGCCAGCAGCTTGAGCGGGCTTTATACCGGGGAGCTGTTTTTT. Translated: CASSLSGLYTGELFF.

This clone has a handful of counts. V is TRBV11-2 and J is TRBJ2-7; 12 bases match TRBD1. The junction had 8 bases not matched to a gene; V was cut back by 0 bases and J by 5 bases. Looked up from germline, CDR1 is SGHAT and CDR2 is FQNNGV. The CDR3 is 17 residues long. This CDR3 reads CASSLDHLGTGGHEQYF. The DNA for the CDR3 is TGTGCCAGCAGCTTAGATCATCTCGGGACAGGGGGCCACGAGCAGTACTTC.

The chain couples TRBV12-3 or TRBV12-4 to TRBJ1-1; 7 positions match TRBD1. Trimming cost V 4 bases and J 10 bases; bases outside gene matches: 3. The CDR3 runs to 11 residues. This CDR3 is CASSYRGSAFF. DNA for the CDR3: TGTGCCAGCAGTTACAGGGGTTCAGCTTTCTTT.

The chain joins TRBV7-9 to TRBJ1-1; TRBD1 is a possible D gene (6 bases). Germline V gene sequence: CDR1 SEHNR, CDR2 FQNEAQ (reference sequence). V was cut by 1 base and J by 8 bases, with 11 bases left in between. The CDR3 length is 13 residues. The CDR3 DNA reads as TGTGCCAGCAGCTTAGTGCAGGGGACCGAAGCTTTCTTT. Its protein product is CASSLVQGTEAFF. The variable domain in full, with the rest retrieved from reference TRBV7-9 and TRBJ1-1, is DTGVSQNPRHKITKRGQNVTFRCDPISEHNRLYWYRQTLGQGPEFLTYFQNEAQLEKSRLLSDRFSAERPKGSFSTLEIQRTEQGDSAMYLCASSLVQGTEAFFGQGTRLTVV.

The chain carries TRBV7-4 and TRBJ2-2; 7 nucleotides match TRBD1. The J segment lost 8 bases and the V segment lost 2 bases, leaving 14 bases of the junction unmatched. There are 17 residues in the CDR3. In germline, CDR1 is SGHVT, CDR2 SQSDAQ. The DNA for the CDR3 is TGTGCCAGCAGCTTAATTTTTTATGGACAGGTTCCTGGGGAGCTGTTTTTT. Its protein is CASSLIFYGQVPGELFF.

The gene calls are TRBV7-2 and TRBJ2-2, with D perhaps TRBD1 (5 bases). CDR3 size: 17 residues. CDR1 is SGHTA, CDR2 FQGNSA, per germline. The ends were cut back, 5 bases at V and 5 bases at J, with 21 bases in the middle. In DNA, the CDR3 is TGTGCCAGCAGCACCCGACAGCTCCGGTTGGTAACCGGGGAGCTGTTTTTT. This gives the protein CASSTRQLRLVTGELFF.

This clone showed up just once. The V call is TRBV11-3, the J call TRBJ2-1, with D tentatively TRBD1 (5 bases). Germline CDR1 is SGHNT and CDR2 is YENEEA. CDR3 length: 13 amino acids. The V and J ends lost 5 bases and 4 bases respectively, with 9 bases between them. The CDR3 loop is CASSIRQYNEQFF. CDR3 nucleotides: TGTGCCAGCAGCATTAGACAGTACAATGAGCAGTTCTTC.

CDR3 protein: CASSLAPQGARGNTEAFF. CDR3 nucleotide sequence: TGTGCCAGCAGCTTGGCCCCACAGGGGGCGCGGGGGAACACTGAAGCTTTCTTT. The J gene is TRBJ1-1, the V gene TRBV5-4; TRBD1 aligns across 9 bases. The CDR3 runs 18 residues. Germline CDR1 reads SGHNT; CDR2 reads YYREEE (reference sequence). V shed 0 bases and J 1 base; nucleotides not matched to a gene: 10.

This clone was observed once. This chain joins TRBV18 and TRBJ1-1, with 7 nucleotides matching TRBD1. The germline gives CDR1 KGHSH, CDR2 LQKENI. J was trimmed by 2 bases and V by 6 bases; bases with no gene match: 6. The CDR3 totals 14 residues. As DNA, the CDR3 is TGTGCCAGCTCGTCCGGGACAGATAACACTGAAGCTTTCTTT. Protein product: CASSSGTDNTEAFF.